This note documents a single TCR beta chain sequence. This clonotype was found many times. Its antigen is unknown. The junction shows a germline mismatch at one end, possibly a read error. This sample stems from a study of T cells in Graves' hyperthyroidism and ophthalmopathy (dated by TCRdb to 2018 to 2020). Study-wide context: Peripheral blood samples were taken at the time of initial diagnosis, prior to any treatment. To identify distinguishing TCR V-J signatures, a discovery cohort of around 98 patients was used, comprising 43 with Graves' ophthalmopathy and 57 with stable Graves' hyperthyroidism. Whether ophthalmopathy could be predicted prospectively was tested in an independent validation cohort made up of roughly 19 hyperthyroidism patients plus 17 patients who later progressed to ophthalmopathy. The 75 to 100 discovery patients were divided at random into training and test sets in a 7:3 ratio. In roughly six Graves' hyperthyroidism patients, the study also compared T-cell repertoires from thyroid tissue with T-cell repertoires from blood. Following sampling, methimazole starting at 30 mg daily was given to hyperthyroidism patients, and high-dose intravenous methylprednisolone was given to ophthalmopathy patients. The paper reports TCR Vbeta CDR3 sequencing of 140 or so peripheral blood samples: approximately 43 ophthalmopathy, roughly 74 hyperthyroidism and around 17 progressor patients.

The TCR beta CDR3 regions were amplified from the RNA transcripts. The TCR CDR3 was subjected to a first round of RT-PCR using the HTBI primer set and the Qiagen OneStep RT-PCR kit. A second multiplex PCR round built the libraries, followed by size selection and purification. The libraries were sequenced on an Illumina HiSeq2000 using paired-end 100 bp reads. Per the authors' processing: SOAPnuke was used to process the raw data, throwing out any read that contained adapters or uncalled bases, had a mean Phred below 15, or lacked an exact constant-primer or identifier match. High-quality paired reads were merged using COPE v1.2.5, and each unique nucleotide sequence was defined as a clonotype. MiTCR v1.1 was used to align the clonotypes against IMGT TRBV, TRBD and TRBJ reference segments. The analysis was restricted to V-J combinations with a frequency above 0.0001, which together covered roughly 99% of the repertoires. The TCS score was defined as the ratio of F50 (clonal expansion) to E x V (chaos), calculated using BLOSUM62-based TCRdist between CDR3 peptides within each V-J. Welch's t-statistics and random forest reduced 450 to 600 V-J features to roughly 13, which were used in a naive Bayes classifier (R e1071). In-frame beta chains were kept once TCRdb had trimmed the public reads at Q25 with fastp and called clones with MiXCR. Identical CDR3 protein sequences are pooled into one entry, listed with their most common genes and DNA. The V and J calls and clone size come from TCRdb's table, not from the authors' own analysis. This sample is represented by about 380,000 distinct CDR3 sequences; less than 20% of them were singletons. 35% to 50% of the sample belongs to the ten largest clones.

What the research found in general, with its limitations: No statistical method was used to fix the sample size in advance, and group allocation was not hidden from the investigators. In validation, the model predicted progression to ophthalmopathy with roughly 70% sensitivity and 72% to 85% specificity, a median of around six months before onset. Blood samples also contained most of the expanded thyroid clonotypes (frequency above 0.001), which suggests that blood repertoires may reflect thyroid immune responses. Ophthalmopathy was separated from stable hyperthyroidism by a 13 V-J signature model, with about 88% sensitivity and 81% to 82% specificity obtained in cross-validation and 80%/75% obtained in testing.

Ophthalmopathy patients had moderately to severely active disease, Clinical Activity Score of at least 3, NOSPECS grade of at least 4, and duration under 3 months. The study excluded patients with uncontrolled infections, other autoimmune diseases, pregnancy or lactation. Clinical symptoms, serum thyroxine and TRAb, thyroid ultrasound, and orbital computed tomography formed the basis for the diagnoses. PBMCs were isolated from about 9 ml of fresh peripheral blood by Ficoll-Paque density gradient centrifugation. Total RNA was extracted using Trizol reagent, and RNA quality was assessed on an Agilent 2100 Bioanalyzer. This TCR came from a man younger than 30 with Graves' ophthalmopathy. Specimen: blood.

The CDR3 here reads CASSRDTSTDTQYF. The DNA sequence is TGTGCCAGCAGTAGGGACACTAGCACAGATACGCAGTATTTT. The chain is encoded by TRBV5-1 joined to TRBJ2-3; the D gene is possibly TRBD1, with 6 bases matching. The germline V gene supplies CDR1 SGHRS and CDR2 YFSETQ. The CDR3 spans 14 residues, from the cysteine through the phenylalanine. The DNA shown is the 42-base CDR3, in frame from base 1.